This is a list of T cell receptor beta chains from one sample in a study of blood T cell repertoires in COVID-19. TCRdb keeps only in-frame clones here, not all; method: immunoSEQ multiplex PCR. The sample holds roughly 160,000 clones, about 85% seen once. The source material was peripheral blood. The receptor source for this set is a man older than 75 with COVID-19, enrolled during active disease. CDR3s include the opening cysteine and the closing phenylalanine or tryptophan. Each record gives: CDR3 protein, CDR3 DNA, J gene, clone size, V gene, D gene. The D gene is left open where the match is weak. Size values are once, few and many counts, or a class for expanded clones, and some rows have none.

CDR3: CASSQMSSGYNEQFF; DNA: TGTGCCAGCAGCCAAATGAGTAGCGGTTACAATGAGCAGTTCTTC; J: TRBJ2-1; size: NA; V: TRBV3-1/TRBV3-2; D: NA
CDR3: CASSVNRGYEQYF; DNA: TGTGCCAGCAGTGTTAACAGGGGTTACGAGCAGTACTTC; J: TRBJ2-7; size: NA; V: TRBV2; D: TRBD1
CDR3: CASSLYGTGAHQPQHF; DNA: TGTGCCAGCAGCCTCTATGGGACAGGGGCGCATCAGCCCCAGCATTTT; J: TRBJ1-5; size: NA; V: TRBV5-6; D: TRBD1
CDR3: CATSKQGAGTEAFF; DNA: TGTGCCACCAGTAAACAGGGGGCGGGCACTGAAGCTTTCTTT; J: TRBJ1-1; size: NA; V: TRBV15; D: TRBD1
CDR3: CASSQGLAGATDTQYF; DNA: TGTGCCAGCAGCCAGGGACTAGCGGGCGCTACAGATACGCAGTATTTT; J: TRBJ2-3; size: NA; V: TRBV3-1/TRBV3-2; D: TRBD2
CDR3: CASSHADRPNGYTF; DNA: TGCGCCAGCAGCCATGCTGACAGGCCTAATGGCTACACCTTC; J: TRBJ1-2; size: once; V: TRBV4-3; D: NA
CDR3: CASSYTGGYQPQHF; DNA: TGTGCCAGCAGCTACACAGGGGGCTATCAGCCCCAGCATTTT; J: TRBJ1-5; size: NA; V: TRBV5-5; D: TRBD1
CDR3: CASSWTGGWYEQYF; DNA: TGTGCCAGCAGCTGGACAGGGGGCTGGTACGAGCAGTACTTC; J: TRBJ2-7; size: NA; V: TRBV7-2; D: TRBD1
CDR3: CSTETGETQYF; DNA: TGCAGCACTGAGACAGGGGAGACCCAGTACTTC; J: TRBJ2-5; size: NA; V: TRBV29-1; D: TRBD1
CDR3: CASSLARTGGISEAFF; DNA: TGTGCCAGCAGCTTAGCCAGGACAGGGGGGATATCTGAAGCTTTCTTT; J: TRBJ1-1; size: once; V: TRBV13; D: TRBD1
CDR3: CASSDMNTEAFF; DNA: TGTGCCAGCAGCGACATGAACACTGAAGCTTTCTTT; J: TRBJ1-1; size: NA; V: TRBV7-9; D: NA
CDR3: CASRPRGRGYTF; DNA: TGCGCCAGCAGACCCAGGGGGCGAGGCTACACCTTC; J: TRBJ1-2; size: NA; V: TRBV10-1; D: TRBD1
CDR3: CASSFSSSGNTIYF; DNA: TGTGCCAGCAGCTTCTCCAGCTCTGGAAACACCATATATTTT; J: TRBJ1-3; size: NA; V: TRBV5-5; D: NA
CDR3: CAIKGGDQETQYF; DNA: TGTGCCATCAAAGGGGGGGACCAAGAGACCCAGTACTTC; J: TRBJ2-5; size: NA; V: TRBV10-3; D: NA
CDR3: CASSPTKGGEKLFF; DNA: TGTGCCAGCTCACCAACGAAAGGGGGTGAAAAACTGTTTTTT; J: TRBJ1-4; size: NA; V: TRBV18; D: NA
CDR3: CASSPLTGTGNTIYF; DNA: TGTGCCAGCAGCCCCCTTACAGGGACTGGAAACACCATATATTTT; J: TRBJ1-3; size: NA; V: TRBV9; D: NA
CDR3: CASSLGGGGGYEQYF; DNA: TGTGCCAGCAGCTTAGGGGGAGGCGGGGGGTACGAGCAGTACTTC; J: TRBJ2-7; size: NA; V: TRBV7-2; D: TRBD2
CDR3: CASSPTAGRGDTQYF; DNA: TGTGCCAGCAGCCCGACGGCGGGTCGGGGGGATACGCAGTATTTT; J: TRBJ2-3; size: NA; V: TRBV5-6; D: NA
CDR3: CASSLGFSGGEQFF; DNA: TGTGCCAGCAGCTTAGGGTTCAGCGGGGGGGAGCAGTTCTTC; J: TRBJ2-1; size: NA; V: TRBV7-2; D: TRBD2
CDR3: CASSLDRNTEAFF; DNA: TGTGCCAGCAGCCTGGACAGAAACACTGAAGCTTTCTTT; J: TRBJ1-1; size: NA; V: TRBV5-8; D: NA
CDR3: CASSSSPGGNTIYF; DNA: TGTGCCAGCAGCTCTAGTCCCGGGGGAAACACCATATATTTT; J: TRBJ1-3; size: once; V: TRBV11-2; D: NA
CDR3: CASSIVDRGSSMNTEAFF; DNA: TGTGCCAGTAGTATAGTAGACAGGGGATCTTCAATGAACACTGAAGCTTTCTTT; J: TRBJ1-1; size: NA; V: TRBV19; D: TRBD1
CDR3: CASSVAGESGNTIYF; DNA: TGTGCCAGCAGCGTTGCAGGGGAGTCTGGAAACACCATATATTTT; J: TRBJ1-3; size: NA; V: TRBV9; D: NA
CDR3: CASSFAEPLSDEQYF; DNA: TGTGCCAGCAGCTTCGCGGAACCCCTAAGCGACGAGCAGTACTTC; J: TRBJ2-7; size: NA; V: TRBV5-6; D: NA
CDR3: CASSRLDRAGNQPQHF; DNA: TGTGCCAGCAGTAGATTGGACAGGGCTGGCAATCAGCCCCAGCATTTT; J: TRBJ1-5; size: NA; V: TRBV6-2/TRBV6-3; D: TRBD1
CDR3: CASSQGLYNEQFF; DNA: TGTGCCAGCAGCCAGGGCCTCTACAATGAGCAGTTCTTC; J: TRBJ2-1; size: NA; V: TRBV4-2; D: NA
CDR3: CASSVDRFNYGYTF; DNA: TGTGCCAGCAGCGTAGACAGGTTTAACTATGGCTACACCTTC; J: TRBJ1-2; size: NA; V: TRBV11-2; D: NA
CDR3: CASTSGLNNYGYTF; DNA: TGTGCCAGCACCTCCGGACTGAATAACTATGGCTACACCTTC; J: TRBJ1-2; size: NA; V: TRBV5-4; D: NA
CDR3: CASSATGKRNQPQHF; DNA: TGTGCCAGCAGCGCCACAGGGAAGAGGAATCAGCCCCAGCATTTT; J: TRBJ1-5; size: NA; V: TRBV9; D: NA
CDR3: CASSHYSGAGELFF; DNA: TGTGCCAGCAGCCATTATTCGGGGGCCGGGGAGCTGTTTTTT; J: TRBJ2-2; size: NA; V: TRBV11-3; D: NA
CDR3: CASSQEEYQETQYF; DNA: TGTGCCAGCAGCCAAGAAGAGTACCAAGAGACCCAGTACTTC; J: TRBJ2-5; size: NA; V: TRBV4-2; D: NA
CDR3: CASSPDPRGDQPQHF; DNA: TGTGCCAGCAGCCCGGACCCCAGGGGGGATCAGCCCCAGCATTTT; J: TRBJ1-5; size: NA; V: TRBV5-6; D: TRBD1
CDR3: CASSLGWGQPNSPLHF; DNA: TGTGCCAGCAGCTTGGGTTGGGGACAGCCTAATTCACCCCTCCACTTT; J: TRBJ1-6; size: NA; V: TRBV5-4; D: TRBD1
CDR3: CAWSVRGLAGGLSSYNEQFF; DNA: TGTGCCTGGAGTGTACGAGGGCTAGCGGGGGGCCTAAGCTCCTACAATGAGCAGTTCTTC; J: TRBJ2-1; size: NA; V: TRBV30; D: TRBD2
CDR3: CASSQEGGVFTEAFF; DNA: TGTGCCAGCAGCCAAGAGGGGGGGGTCTTCACTGAAGCTTTCTTT; J: TRBJ1-1; size: NA; V: TRBV3-1/TRBV3-2; D: NA
CDR3: CASSGLSTGADTQYF; DNA: TGCGCCAGCAGTGGCCTATCTACAGGGGCAGATACGCAGTATTTT; J: TRBJ2-3; size: NA; V: TRBV10-1; D: TRBD1
CDR3: CASNPGVYGYTF; DNA: TGTGCCAGCAACCCAGGGGTCTATGGCTACACCTTC; J: TRBJ1-2; size: few; V: TRBV6-6; D: NA
CDR3: CAIRSGTGGSRTEAFF; DNA: TGTGCCATCAGGTCCGGGACAGGGGGCTCAAGGACTGAAGCTTTCTTT; J: TRBJ1-1; size: NA; V: TRBV10-3; D: TRBD1
CDR3: CASSLKAGFGSGTGELFF; DNA: TGTGCCAGCAGCTTAAAGGCCGGATTCGGGTCGGGAACCGGGGAGCTGTTTTTT; J: TRBJ2-2; size: NA; V: TRBV7-3; D: NA
CDR3: CASIVEVANYGYTF; DNA: TGTGCCAGCATCGTCGAGGTTGCTAACTATGGCTACACCTTC; J: TRBJ1-2; size: NA; V: TRBV2; D: NA
CDR3: CASQQGQDEKLFF; DNA: TGTGCCAGTCAACAGGGCCAGGATGAAAAACTGTTTTTT; J: TRBJ1-4; size: few; V: TRBV19; D: NA
CDR3: CASSYGHGGKYEQYF; DNA: TGTGCCAGCAGTTACGGACACGGGGGAAAATACGAGCAGTACTTC; J: TRBJ2-7; size: NA; V: TRBV6-6; D: NA
CDR3: CASSQRGTGAGSYYGYTF; DNA: TGTGCCAGCAGCCAAAGGGGGACAGGAGCCGGCTCTTACTATGGCTACACCTTC; J: TRBJ1-2; size: NA; V: TRBV3-1/TRBV3-2; D: TRBD1